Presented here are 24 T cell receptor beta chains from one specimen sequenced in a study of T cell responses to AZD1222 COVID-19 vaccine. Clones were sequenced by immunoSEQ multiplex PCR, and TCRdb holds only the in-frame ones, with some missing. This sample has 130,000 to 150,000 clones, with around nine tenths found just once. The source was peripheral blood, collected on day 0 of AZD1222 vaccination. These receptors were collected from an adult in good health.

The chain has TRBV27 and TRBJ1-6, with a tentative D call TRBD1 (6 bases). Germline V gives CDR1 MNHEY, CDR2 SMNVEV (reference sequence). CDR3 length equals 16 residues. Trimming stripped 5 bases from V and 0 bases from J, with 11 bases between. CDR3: CASSVTGSSYNSPLHF. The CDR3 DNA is TGTGCCAGCAGTGTCACAGGGAGCTCCTATAATTCACCCCTCCACTTT.

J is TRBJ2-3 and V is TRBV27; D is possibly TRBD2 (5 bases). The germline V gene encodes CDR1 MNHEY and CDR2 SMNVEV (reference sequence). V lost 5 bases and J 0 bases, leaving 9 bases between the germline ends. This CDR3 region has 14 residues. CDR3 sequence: CASSDYSSTDTQYF. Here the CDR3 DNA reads TGTGCCAGCAGTGACTACTCTAGCACAGATACGCAGTATTTT.

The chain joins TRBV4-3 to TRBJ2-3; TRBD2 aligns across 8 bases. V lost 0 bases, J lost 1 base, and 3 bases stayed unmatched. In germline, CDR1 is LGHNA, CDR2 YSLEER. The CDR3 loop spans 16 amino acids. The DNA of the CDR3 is TGCGCCAGCAGCCAAGATTGGCGGGGGGGCACAGATACGCAGTATTTT. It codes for CASSQDWRGGTDTQYF.

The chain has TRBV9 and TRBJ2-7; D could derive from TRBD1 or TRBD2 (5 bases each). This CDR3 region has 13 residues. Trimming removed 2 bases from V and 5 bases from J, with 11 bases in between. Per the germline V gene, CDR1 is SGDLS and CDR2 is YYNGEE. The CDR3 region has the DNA TGTGCCAGCAGCGTGAACGTGGGACACGAGCAGTACTTC. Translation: CASSVNVGHEQYF.

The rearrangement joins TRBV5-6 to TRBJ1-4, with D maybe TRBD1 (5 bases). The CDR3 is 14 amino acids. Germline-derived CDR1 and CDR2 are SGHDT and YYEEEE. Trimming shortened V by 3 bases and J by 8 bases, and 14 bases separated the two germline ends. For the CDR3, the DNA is TGTGCCAGCAGCTGGGGTGGGGACCGAGAAAAACTGTTTTTT. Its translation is CASSWGGDREKLFF.

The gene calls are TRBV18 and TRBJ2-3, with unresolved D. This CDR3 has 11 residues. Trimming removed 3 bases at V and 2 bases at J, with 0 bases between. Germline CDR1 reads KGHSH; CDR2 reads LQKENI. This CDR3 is CASSPTDTQYF. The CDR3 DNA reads TGTGCCAGCTCACCCACAGATACGCAGTATTTT.

The DNA of the CDR3 is TGTGCCAGCAGAACCGGGACAGGGGTTGCACTGTTTTTT. The encoded protein is CASRTGTGVALFF. The V call is TRBV6-4, the J call TRBJ1-4; 10 bases align to TRBD1. Germline V gene data show CDR1 as MRHNA and CDR2 as SNTAGT. V was pared by 6 bases and J by 13 bases, with 8 bases of the junction left unmatched. The CDR3 runs to 13 residues.

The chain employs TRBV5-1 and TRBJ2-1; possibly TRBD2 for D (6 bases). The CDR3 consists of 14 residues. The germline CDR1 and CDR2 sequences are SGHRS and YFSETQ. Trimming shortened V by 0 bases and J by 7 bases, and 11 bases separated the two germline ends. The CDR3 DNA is TGCGCCAGCAGCTTGGTTCCGGGAGAAAATGAGCAGTTCTTC. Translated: CASSLVPGENEQFF.

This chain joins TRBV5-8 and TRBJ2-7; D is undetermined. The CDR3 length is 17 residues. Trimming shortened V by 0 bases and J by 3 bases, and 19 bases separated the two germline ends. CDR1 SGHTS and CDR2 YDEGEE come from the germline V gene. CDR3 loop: CASSLVRQTNAFYEQYF. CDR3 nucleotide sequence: TGTGCCAGCAGCTTGGTTCGGCAGACAAACGCATTCTACGAGCAGTACTTC.

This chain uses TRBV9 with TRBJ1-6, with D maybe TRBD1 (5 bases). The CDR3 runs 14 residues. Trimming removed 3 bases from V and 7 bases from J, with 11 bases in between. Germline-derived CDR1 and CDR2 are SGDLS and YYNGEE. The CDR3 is CASSGRQTNSPLHF. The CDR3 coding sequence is TGTGCCAGCAGCGGACGACAGACCAATTCACCCCTCCACTTT. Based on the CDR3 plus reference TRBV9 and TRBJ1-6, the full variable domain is DSGVTQTPKHLITATGQRVTLRCSPRSGDLSVYWYQQSLDQGLQFLIQYYNGEERAKGNILERFSAQQFPDLHSELNLSSLELGDSALYFCASSGRQTNSPLHFGNGTRLTVT.

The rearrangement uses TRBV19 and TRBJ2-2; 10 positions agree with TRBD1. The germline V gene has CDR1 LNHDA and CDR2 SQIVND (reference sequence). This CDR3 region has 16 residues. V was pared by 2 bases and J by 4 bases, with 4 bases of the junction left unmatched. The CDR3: CASSISRTGGTGELFF. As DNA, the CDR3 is TGTGCCAGTAGTATATCAAGGACAGGGGGCACCGGGGAGCTGTTTTTT.

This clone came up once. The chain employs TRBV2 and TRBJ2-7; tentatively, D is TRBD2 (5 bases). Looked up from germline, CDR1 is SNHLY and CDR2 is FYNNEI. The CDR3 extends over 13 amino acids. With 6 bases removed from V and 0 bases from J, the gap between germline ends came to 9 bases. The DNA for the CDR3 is TGTGCCAGCAGAGACGACTACTCCTACGAGCAGTACTTC. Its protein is CASRDDYSYEQYF.

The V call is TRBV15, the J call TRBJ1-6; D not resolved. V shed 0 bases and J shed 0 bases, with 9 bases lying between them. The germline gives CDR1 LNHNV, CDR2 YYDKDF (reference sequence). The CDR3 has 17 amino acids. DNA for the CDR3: TGTGCCACCAGCAGAGACTTACAGAGCTCCTATAATTCACCCCTCCACTTT. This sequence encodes CATSRDLQSSYNSPLHF. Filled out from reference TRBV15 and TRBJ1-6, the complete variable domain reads DAMVIQNPRYQVTQFGKPVTLSCSQTLNHNVMYWYQQKSSQAPKLLFHYYDKDFNNEADTPDNFQSRRPNTSFCFLDIRSPGLGDTAMYLCATSRDLQSSYNSPLHFGNGTRLTVT.

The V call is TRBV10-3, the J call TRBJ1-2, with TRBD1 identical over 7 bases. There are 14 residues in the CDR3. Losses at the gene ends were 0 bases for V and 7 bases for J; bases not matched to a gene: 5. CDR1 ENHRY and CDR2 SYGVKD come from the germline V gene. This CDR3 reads CAISESPTGAGYTF. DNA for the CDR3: TGTGCCATCAGTGAGTCGCCTACAGGGGCTGGCTACACCTTC.

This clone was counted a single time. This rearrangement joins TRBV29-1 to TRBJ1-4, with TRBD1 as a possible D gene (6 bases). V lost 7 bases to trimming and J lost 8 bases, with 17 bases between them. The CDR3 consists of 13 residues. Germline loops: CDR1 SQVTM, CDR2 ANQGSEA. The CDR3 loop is CSAIATGREKLFF. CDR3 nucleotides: TGCAGCGCCATAGCAACAGGGAGGGAAAAACTGTTTTTT.

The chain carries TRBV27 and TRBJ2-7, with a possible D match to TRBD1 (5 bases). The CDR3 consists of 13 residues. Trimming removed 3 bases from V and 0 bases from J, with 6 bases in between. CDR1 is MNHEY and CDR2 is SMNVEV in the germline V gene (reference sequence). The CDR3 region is CASSFQGSYEQYF. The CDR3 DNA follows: TGTGCCAGCAGTTTCCAGGGCTCCTACGAGCAGTACTTC.

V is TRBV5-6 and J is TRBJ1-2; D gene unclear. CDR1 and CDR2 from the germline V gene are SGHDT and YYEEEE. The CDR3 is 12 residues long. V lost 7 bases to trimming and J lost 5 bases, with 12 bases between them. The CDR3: CASLHGGYGYTF. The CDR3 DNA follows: TGTGCCAGCCTACACGGAGGATATGGCTACACCTTC.

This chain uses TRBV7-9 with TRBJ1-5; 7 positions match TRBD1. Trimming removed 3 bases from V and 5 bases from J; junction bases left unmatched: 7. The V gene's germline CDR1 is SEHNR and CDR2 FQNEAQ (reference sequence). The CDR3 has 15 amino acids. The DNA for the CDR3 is TGTGCCAGCAGCTTTATGGGACAGCCCGATCAGCCCCAGCATTTT. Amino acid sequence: CASSFMGQPDQPQHF.

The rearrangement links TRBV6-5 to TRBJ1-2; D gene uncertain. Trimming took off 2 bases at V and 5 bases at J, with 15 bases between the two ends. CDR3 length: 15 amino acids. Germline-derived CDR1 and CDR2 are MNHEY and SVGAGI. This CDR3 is CASSYEGSLRYGYTF. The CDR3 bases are TGTGCCAGCAGTTACGAGGGTAGTCTTCGATATGGCTACACCTTC.

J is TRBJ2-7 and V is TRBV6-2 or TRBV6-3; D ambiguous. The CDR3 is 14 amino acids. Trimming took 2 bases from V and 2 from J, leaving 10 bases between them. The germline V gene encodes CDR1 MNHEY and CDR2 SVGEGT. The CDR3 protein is CASSYGRLTYEQYF. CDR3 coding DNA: TGTGCCAGCAGTTACGGGCGCCTAACCTACGAGCAGTACTTC.

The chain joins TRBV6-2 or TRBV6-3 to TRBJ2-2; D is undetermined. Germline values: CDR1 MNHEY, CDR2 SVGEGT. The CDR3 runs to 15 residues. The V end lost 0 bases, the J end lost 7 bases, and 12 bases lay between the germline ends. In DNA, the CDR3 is TGTGCCAGCAGTTACTCTCCCGGCAAGGGCGGGGAGCTGTTTTTT. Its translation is CASSYSPGKGGELFF.

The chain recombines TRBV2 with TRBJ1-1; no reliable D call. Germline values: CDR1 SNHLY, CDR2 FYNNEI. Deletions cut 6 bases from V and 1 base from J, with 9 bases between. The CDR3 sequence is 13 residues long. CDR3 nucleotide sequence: TGTGCCAGCAGATGGGAGGGGAACACTGAAGCTTTCTTT. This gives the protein CASRWEGNTEAFF.

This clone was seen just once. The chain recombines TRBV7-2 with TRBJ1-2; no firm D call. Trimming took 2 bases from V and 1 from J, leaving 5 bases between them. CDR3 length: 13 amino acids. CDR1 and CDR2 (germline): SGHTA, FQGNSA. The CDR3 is CASSLLDNYGYTF. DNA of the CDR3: TGTGCCAGCAGCTTACTAGATAACTATGGCTACACCTTC. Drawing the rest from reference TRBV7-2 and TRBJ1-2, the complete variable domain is GAGVSQSPSNKVTEKGKDVELRCDPISGHTALYWYRQSLGQGLEFLIYFQGNSAPDKSGLPSDRFSAERTGGSVSTLTIQRTQQEDSAVYLCASSLLDNYGYTFGSGTRLTVV.

The CDR3 loop is CASSPATSGTYEQYF. The CDR3 nucleotides are TGTGCCAGCTCACCGGCGACTAGCGGAACCTACGAGCAGTACTTC. The chain couples TRBV18 to TRBJ2-7, with 9 positions matching TRBD2. This CDR3 has 15 amino acids. J lost 2 bases, V lost 3 bases, and 5 bases had no gene match. In germline, CDR1 is KGHSH, CDR2 LQKENI.